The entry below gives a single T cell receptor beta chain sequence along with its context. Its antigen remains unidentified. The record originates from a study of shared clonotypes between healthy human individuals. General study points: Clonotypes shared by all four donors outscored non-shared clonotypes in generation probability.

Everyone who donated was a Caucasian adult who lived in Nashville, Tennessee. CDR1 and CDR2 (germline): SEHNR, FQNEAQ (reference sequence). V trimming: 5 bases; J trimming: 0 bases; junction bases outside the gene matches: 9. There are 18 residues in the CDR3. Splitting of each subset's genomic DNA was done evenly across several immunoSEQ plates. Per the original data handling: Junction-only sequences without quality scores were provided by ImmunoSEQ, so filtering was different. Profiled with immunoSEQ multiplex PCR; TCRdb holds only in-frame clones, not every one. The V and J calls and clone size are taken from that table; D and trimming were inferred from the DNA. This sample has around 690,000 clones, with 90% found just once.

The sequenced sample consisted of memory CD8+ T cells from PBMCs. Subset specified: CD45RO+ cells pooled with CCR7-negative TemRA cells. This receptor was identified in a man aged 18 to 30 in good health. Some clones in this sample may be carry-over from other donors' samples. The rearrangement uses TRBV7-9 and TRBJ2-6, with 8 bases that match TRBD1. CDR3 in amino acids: CASSARDRFISGANVLTF. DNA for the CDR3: TGTGCCAGCAGCGCCCGGGACAGGTTCATCTCTGGGGCCAACGTCCTGACTTTC.